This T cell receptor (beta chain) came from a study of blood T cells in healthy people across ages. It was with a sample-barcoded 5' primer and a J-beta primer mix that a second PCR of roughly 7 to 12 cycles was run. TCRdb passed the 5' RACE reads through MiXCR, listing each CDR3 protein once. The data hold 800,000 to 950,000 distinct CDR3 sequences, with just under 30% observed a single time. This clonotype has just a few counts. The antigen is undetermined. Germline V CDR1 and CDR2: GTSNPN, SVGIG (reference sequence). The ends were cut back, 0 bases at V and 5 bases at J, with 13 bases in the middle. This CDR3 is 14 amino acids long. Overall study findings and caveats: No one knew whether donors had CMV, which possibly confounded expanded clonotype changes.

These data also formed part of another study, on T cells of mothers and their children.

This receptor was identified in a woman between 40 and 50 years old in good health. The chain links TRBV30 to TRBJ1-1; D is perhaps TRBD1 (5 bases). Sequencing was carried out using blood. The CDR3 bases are TGTGCCTGGAGTGTACTTGAGGGGAGGACTGAAGCTTTCTTT. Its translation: CAWSVLEGRTEAFF.